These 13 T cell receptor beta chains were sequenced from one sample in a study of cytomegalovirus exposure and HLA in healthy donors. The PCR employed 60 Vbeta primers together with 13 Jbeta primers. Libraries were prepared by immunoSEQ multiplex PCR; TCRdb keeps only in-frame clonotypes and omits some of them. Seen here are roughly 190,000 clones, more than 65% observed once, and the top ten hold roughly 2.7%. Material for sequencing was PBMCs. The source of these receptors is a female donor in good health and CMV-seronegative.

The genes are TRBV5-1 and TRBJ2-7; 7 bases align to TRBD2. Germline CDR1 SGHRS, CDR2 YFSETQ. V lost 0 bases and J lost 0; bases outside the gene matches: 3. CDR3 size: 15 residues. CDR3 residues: CASSLVGGSSYEQYF. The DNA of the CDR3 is TGCGCCAGCAGCTTGGTTGGCGGGAGCTCCTACGAGCAGTACTTC. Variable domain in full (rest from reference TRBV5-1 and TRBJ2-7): KAGVTQTPRYLIKTRGQQVTLSCSPISGHRSVSWYQQTPGQGLQFLFEYFSETQRNKGNFPGRFSGRQFSNSRSEMNVSTLELGDSALYLCASSLVGGSSYEQYFGPGTRLTVT.

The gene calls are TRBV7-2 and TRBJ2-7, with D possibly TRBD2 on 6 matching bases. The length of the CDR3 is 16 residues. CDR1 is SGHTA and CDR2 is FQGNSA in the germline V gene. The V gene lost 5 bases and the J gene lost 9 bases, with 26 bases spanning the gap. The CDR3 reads CASSLGSRTGTQRQYF. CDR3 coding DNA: TGTGCCAGCAGCCTCGGGAGCCGTACCGGGACCCAGCGGCAGTACTTC.

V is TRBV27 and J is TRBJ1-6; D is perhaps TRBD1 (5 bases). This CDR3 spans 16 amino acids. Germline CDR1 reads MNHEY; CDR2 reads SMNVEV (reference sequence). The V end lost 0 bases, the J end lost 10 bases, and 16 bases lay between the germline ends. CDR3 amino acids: CASSLSLRVAGSPLHF. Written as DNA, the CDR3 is TGTGCCAGCAGTTTATCGCTCAGGGTCGCGGGGTCACCCCTCCACTTT.

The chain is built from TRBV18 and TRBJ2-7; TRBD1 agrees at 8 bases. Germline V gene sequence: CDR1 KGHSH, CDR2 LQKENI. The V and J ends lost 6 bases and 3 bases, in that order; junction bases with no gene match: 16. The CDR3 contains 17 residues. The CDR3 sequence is CASSGAPKGQGGYEQYF. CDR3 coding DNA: TGTGCCAGCTCCGGGGCCCCTAAAGGACAGGGCGGCTACGAGCAGTACTTC.

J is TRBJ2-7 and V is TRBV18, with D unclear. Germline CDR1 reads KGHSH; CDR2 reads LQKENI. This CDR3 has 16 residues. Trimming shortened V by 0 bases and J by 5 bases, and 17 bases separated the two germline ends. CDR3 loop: CASSPPRRPEGDEQYF. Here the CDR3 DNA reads TGTGCCAGCTCACCACCGAGGCGTCCCGAAGGTGACGAGCAGTACTTC.

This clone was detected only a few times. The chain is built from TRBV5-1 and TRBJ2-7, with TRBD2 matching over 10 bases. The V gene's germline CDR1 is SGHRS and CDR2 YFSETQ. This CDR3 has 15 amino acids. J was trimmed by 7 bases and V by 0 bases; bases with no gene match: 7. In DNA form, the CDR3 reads TGCGCCAGCAGCTTGGTCGCTAGCGGGAGCGGGGAGCAGTACTTC. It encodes CASSLVASGSGEQYF.

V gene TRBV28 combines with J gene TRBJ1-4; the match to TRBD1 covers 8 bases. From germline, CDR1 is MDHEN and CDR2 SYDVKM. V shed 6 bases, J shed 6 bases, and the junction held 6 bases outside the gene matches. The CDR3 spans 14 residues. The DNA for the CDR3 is TGTGCCAGCAGCCCTTTGGACAGGGATGAAAAACTGTTTTTT. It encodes CASSPLDRDEKLFF.

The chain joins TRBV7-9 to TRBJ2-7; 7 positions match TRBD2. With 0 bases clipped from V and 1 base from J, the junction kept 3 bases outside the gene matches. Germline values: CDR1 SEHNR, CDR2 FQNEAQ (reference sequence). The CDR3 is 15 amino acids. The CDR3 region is CASSLAGGMSYEQYF. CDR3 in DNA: TGTGCCAGCAGCTTAGCGGGGGGGATGTCCTACGAGCAGTACTTC.

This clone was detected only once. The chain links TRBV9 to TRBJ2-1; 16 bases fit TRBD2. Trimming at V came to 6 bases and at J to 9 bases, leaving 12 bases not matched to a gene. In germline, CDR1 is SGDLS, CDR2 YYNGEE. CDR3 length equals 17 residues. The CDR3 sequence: CASTQTGTSGRASEQFF. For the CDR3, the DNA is TGTGCCAGCACCCAAACGGGGACTAGCGGGAGGGCCAGTGAGCAGTTCTTC.

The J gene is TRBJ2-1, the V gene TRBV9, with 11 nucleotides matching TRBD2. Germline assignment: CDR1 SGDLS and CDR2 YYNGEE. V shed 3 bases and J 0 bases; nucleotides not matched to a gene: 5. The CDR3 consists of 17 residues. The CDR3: CASSERGLAVSYNEQFF. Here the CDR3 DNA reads TGTGCCAGCAGCGAGAGGGGACTAGCGGTCTCCTACAATGAGCAGTTCTTC.

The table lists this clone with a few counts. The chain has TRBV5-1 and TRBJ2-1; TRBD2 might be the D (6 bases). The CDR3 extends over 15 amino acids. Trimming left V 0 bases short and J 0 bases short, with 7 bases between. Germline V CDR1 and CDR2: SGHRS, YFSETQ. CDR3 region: CASSLVGGSYNEQFF. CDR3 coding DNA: TGCGCCAGCAGCTTGGTGGGGGGCTCCTACAATGAGCAGTTCTTC.

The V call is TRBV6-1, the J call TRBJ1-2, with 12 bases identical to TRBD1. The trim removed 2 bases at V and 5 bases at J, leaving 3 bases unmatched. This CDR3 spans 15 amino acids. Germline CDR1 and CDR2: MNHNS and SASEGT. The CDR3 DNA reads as TGTGCCAGCAGTGAACTGGGACAGGGGGCGTATGGCTACACCTTC. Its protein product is CASSELGQGAYGYTF.

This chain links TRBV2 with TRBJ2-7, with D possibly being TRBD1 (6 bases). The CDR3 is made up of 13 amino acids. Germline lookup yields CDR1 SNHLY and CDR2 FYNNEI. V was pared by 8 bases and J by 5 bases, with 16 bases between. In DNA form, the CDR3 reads TGTGCCAGCCTAGACAGGCCCTTGGACGAGCAGTACTTC. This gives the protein CASLDRPLDEQYF.